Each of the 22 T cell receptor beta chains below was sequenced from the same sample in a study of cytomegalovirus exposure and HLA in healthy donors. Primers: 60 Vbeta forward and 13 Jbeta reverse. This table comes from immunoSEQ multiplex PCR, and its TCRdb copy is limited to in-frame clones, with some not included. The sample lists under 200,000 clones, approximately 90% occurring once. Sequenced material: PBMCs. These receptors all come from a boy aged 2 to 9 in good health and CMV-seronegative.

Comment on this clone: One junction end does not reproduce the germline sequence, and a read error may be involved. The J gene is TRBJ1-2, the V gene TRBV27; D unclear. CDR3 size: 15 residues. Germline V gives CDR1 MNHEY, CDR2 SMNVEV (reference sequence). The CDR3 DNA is TGTGTCAGCAGTCCAGCGCCCCCCAGCGACTATGGCTACACCTTC. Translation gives CVSSPAPPSDYGYTF.

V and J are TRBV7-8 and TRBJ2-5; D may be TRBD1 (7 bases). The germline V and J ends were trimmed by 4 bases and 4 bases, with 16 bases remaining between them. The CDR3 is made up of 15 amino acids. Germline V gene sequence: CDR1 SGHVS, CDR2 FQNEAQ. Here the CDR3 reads CASSSLQGGRETQYF. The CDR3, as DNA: TGTGCCAGCAGCTCGCTTCAGGGGGGACGAGAGACCCAGTACTTC.

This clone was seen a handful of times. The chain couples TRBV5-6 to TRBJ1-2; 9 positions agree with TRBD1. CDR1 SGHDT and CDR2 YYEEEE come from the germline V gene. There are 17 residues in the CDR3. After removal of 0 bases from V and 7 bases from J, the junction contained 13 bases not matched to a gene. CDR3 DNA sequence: TGTGCCAGCAGCTTGGCGGAAGCGAGACAGGGGGTTTCTGGCTACACCTTC. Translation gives CASSLAEARQGVSGYTF.

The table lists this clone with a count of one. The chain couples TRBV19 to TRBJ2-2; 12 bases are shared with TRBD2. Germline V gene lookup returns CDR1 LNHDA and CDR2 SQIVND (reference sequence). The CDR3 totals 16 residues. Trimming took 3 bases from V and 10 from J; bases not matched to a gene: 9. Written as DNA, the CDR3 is TGTGCCAGTAGTATCCTCCGACTAGCGGGAGTATCGGAGCTGTTTTTT. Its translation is CASSILRLAGVSELFF.

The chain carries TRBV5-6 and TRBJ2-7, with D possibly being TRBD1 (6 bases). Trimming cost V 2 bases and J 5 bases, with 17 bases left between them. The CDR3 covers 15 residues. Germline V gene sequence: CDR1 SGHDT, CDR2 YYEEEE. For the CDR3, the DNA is TGTGCCAGCAGCTTTTTAGGACAGAAAATCCACGAGCAGTACTTC. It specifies CASSFLGQKIHEQYF.

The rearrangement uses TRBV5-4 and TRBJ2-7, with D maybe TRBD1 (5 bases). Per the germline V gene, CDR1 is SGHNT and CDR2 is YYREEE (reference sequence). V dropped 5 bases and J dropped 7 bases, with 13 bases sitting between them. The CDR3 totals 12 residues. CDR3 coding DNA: TGTGCCAGCAGAGGCCAGGGTGGGGAGCAGTACTTC. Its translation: CASRGQGGEQYF.

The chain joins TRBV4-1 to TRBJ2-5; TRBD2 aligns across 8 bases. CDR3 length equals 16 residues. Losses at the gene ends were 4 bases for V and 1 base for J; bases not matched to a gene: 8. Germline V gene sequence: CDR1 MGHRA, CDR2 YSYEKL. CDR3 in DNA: TGCGCCAGCAGCCCGACGACTAGCGCAATCCAAGAGACCCAGTACTTC. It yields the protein CASSPTTSAIQETQYF.

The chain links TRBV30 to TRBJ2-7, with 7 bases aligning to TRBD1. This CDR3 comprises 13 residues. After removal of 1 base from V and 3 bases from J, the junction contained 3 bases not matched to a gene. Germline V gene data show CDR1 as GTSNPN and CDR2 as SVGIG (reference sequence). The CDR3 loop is CAWSGQGLYEQYF. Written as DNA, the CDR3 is TGTGCCTGGAGTGGACAGGGCCTCTACGAGCAGTACTTC.

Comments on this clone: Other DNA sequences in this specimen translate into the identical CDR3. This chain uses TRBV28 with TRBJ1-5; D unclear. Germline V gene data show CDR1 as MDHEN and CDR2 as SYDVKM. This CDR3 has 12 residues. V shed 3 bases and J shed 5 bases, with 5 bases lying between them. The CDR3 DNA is TGTGCCAGCAGTTTGCAGGATCAGCCCCAGCATTTT. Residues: CASSLQDQPQHF.

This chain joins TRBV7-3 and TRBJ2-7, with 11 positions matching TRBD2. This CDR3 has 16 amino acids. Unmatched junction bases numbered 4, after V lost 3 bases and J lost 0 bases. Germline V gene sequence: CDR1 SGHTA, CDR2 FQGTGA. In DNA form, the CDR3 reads TGTGCCAGCAGCTTGACCGGGACTAGCGGCTCCTACGAGCAGTACTTC. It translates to CASSLTGTSGSYEQYF.

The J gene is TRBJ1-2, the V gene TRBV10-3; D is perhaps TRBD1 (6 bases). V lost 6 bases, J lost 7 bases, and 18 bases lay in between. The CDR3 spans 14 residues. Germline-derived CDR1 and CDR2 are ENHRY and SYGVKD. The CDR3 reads CAIRTTTGPTGYTF. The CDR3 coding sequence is TGTGCCATCAGGACTACAACAGGGCCCACTGGCTACACCTTC.

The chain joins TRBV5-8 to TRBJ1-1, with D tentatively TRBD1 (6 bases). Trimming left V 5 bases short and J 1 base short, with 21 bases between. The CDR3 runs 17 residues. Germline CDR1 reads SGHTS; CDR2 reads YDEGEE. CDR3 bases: TGTGCCAGCAGAGCCTCACTGGACAGACCACCGAACACTGAAGCTTTCTTT. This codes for CASRASLDRPPNTEAFF.

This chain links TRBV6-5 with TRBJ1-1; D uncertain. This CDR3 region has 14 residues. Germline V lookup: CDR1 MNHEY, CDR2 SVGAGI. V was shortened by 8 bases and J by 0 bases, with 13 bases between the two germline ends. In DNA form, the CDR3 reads TGTGCCAGCGGGAGGATAGGTTTGAACACTGAAGCTTTCTTT. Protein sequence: CASGRIGLNTEAFF.

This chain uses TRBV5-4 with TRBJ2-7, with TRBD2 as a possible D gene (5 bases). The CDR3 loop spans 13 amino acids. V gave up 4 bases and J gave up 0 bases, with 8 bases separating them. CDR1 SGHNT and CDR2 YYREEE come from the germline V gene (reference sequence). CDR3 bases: TGTGCCAGCAGCAAACTAGACTCCTACGAGCAGTACTTC. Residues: CASSKLDSYEQYF.

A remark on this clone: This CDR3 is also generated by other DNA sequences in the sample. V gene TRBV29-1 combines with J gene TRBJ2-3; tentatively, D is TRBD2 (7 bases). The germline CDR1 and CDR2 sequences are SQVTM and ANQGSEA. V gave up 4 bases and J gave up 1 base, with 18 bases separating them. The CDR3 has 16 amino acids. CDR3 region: CSVAPQGREGTDTQYF. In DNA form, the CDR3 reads TGCAGCGTTGCGCCCCAGGGGAGGGAGGGCACAGATACGCAGTATTTT.

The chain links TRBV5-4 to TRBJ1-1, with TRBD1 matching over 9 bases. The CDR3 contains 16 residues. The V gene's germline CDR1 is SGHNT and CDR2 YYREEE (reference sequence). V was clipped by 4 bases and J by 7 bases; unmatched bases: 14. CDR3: CASSPGTGMVGSEAFF. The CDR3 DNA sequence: TGTGCCAGCAGCCCGGGGACAGGGATGGTTGGTAGTGAAGCTTTCTTT.

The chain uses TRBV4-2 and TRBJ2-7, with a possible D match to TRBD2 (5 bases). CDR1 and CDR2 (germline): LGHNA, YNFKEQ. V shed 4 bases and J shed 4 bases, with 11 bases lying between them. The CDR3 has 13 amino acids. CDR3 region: CASSPGLKYEQYF. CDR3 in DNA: TGTGCCAGCAGCCCCGGACTCAAATACGAGCAGTACTTC.

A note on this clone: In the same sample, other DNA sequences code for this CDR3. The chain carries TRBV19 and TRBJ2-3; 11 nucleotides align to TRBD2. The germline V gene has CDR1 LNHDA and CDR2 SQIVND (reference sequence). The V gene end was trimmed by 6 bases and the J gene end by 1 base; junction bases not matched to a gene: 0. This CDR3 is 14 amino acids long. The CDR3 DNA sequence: TGTGCCAGTAGACTAGCGGGGGGCACAGATACGCAGTATTTT. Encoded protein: CASRLAGGTDTQYF.

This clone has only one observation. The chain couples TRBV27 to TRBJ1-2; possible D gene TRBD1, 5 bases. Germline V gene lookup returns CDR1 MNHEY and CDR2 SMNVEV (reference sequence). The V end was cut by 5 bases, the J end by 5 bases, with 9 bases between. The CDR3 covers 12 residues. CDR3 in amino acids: CASSPQGYGYTF. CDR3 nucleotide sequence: TGTGCCAGCAGTCCGCAGGGATATGGCTACACCTTC.

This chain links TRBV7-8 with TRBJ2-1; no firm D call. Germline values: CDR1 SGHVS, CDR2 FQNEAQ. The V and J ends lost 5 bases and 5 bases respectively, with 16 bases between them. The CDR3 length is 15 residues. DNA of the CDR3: TGTGCCAGCAGCCCCCGCGGTGACCTCCACAATGAGCAGTTCTTC. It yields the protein CASSPRGDLHNEQFF.

As DNA, the CDR3 is TGCAGTGCTGGCCCTCAGCCCCAGCATTTT. It specifies CSAGPQPQHF. This chain uses TRBV20-1 with TRBJ1-5; D remains ambiguous. This CDR3 comprises 10 residues. CDR1 DFQATT and CDR2 SNEGSKA come from the germline V gene (reference sequence). V lost 5 bases to trimming and J lost 6 bases, with 5 bases between them.

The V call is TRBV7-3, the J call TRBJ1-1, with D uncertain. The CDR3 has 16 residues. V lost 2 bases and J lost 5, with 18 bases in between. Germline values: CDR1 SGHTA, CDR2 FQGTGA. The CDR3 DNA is TGTGCCAGCAGCTTAGTGGGAGGGCCCCCCAAAACTGAAGCTTTCTTT. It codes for CASSLVGGPPKTEAFF.